Given below is one T cell receptor (beta chain) in context. The target antigen is unknown. The data are from a study of cytomegalovirus exposure and HLA in healthy donors. Study-level information: HLA-typed donors were the source of approximately 80 million unique TCRs held in an early data release.

Whole-study results and caveats: TCR beta V- and J-gene trimming, according to a later analysis, was linked to a missense DCLRE1C variant. With DRB1 most and HLA-C fewest, TCR association rates differed between HLA loci in a later analysis.

Both 60 Vbeta primers and 13 Jbeta primers went into the PCR. Profiled with immunoSEQ multiplex PCR; TCRdb holds only in-frame clones, not every one. The sample yields 140,000 to 150,000 clones, around three quarters seen once. This CDR3 has 15 amino acids. The germline gives CDR1 SNHLY, CDR2 FYNNEI. V lost 2 bases and J lost 9; bases outside the gene matches: 6. The donors, nominally healthy at sampling, likely had unrecorded immune exposures. The specimen sequenced was PBMCs. This receptor was identified in a man aged 35 to 55 in good health and CMV-seropositive. This rearrangement joins TRBV2 to TRBJ2-1; 11 bases map to TRBD2. The DNA for the CDR3 is TGTGCCAGCAGTGAAAGGGCTAGCGGGAGGTTTGAGCAGTTCTTC. This sequence encodes CASSERASGRFEQFF. Based on the CDR3 plus reference TRBV2 and TRBJ2-1, the full variable domain is EPEVTQTPSHQVTQMGQEVILRCVPISNHLYFYWYRQILGQKVEFLVSFYNNEISEKSEIFDDQFSVERPDGSNFTLKIRSTKLEDSAMYFCASSERASGRFEQFFGPGTRLTVL.